This entry lists 22 T cell receptor beta chains sequenced from one sample in a study of OX40 agonist ivuxolimab in advanced cancers. Profiling relied on immunoSEQ multiplex PCR, and the TCRdb table lists in-frame clones only, not all of them. The repertoire holds about 50,000 clones, with approximately 89% as singletons. Sequences were derived from CD4+ or CD8+ T cells sorted from blood, sampled in a trial of the OX40 agonist ivuxolimab. These receptors were collected from an adult with an advanced solid tumor such as melanoma, head and neck, liver or kidney cancer.

The rearrangement links TRBV14 to TRBJ2-5, with TRBD2 identical over 8 bases. J gave up 5 bases and V 2 bases, and 7 bases lay outside the gene matches. CDR3 length: 15 amino acids. The germline V gene encodes CDR1 SGHDN and CDR2 FVKESK. CDR3 loop: CASSQFSGVGETQYF. CDR3 bases: TGTGCCAGCAGCCAATTTAGCGGGGTAGGGGAGACCCAGTACTTC. The full variable domain, rest sourced from reference TRBV14 and TRBJ2-5, is EAGVTQFPSHSVIEKGQTVTLRCDPISGHDNLYWYRRVMGKEIKFLLHFVKESKQDESGMPNNRFLAERTGGTYSTLKVQPAELEDSGVYFCASSQFSGVGETQYFGPGTRLLVL.

This clone was found once. The rearrangement links TRBV11-2 to TRBJ1-1; TRBD1 is a possible D gene (5 bases). Germline values: CDR1 SGHAT, CDR2 FQNNGV. The CDR3 runs 13 residues. With 4 bases removed from V and 4 bases from J, the gap between germline ends came to 10 bases. For the CDR3, the DNA is TGTGCCAGCAGCTCAGGGTGGGGCACTGAAGCTTTCTTT. Translation gives CASSSGWGTEAFF.

The J gene is TRBJ2-3, the V gene TRBV27; 7 bases map to TRBD1. With 3 bases clipped from V and 6 bases from J, the junction kept 9 bases outside the gene matches. Germline V CDR1 and CDR2: MNHEY, SMNVEV (reference sequence). The CDR3 sequence is 15 residues long. The CDR3 spells CASSFVRSTGDTQYF. Written as DNA, the CDR3 is TGTGCCAGCAGTTTTGTAAGATCGACAGGGGATACGCAGTATTTT.

This clone occurred once. CDR3 protein: CASTPTGVKETQYF. The DNA for the CDR3 is TGTGCCAGCACTCCGACAGGGGTAAAAGAGACCCAGTACTTC. The chain couples TRBV6-5 to TRBJ2-5; 8 nucleotides line up with TRBD1. CDR1 and CDR2 (germline): MNHEY, SVGAGI. V shed 7 bases and J 3 bases; nucleotides not matched to a gene: 7. The CDR3 totals 14 residues.

This chain uses TRBV14 with TRBJ2-1; D gene uncertain. V was clipped by 0 bases and J by 10 bases, with 10 bases between them. Per the germline V gene, CDR1 is SGHDN and CDR2 is FVKESK. This CDR3 has 13 amino acids. Written as DNA, the CDR3 is TGTGCCAGCAGCCAAGACTCGTTGGGGGAGCAGTTCTTC. This gives the protein CASSQDSLGEQFF. The full variable domain, its missing parts supplied by reference TRBV14 and TRBJ2-1, is EAGVTQFPSHSVIEKGQTVTLRCDPISGHDNLYWYRRVMGKEIKFLLHFVKESKQDESGMPNNRFLAERTGGTYSTLKVQPAELEDSGVYFCASSQDSLGEQFFGPGTRLTVL.

The chain couples TRBV29-1 to TRBJ1-2; 7 bases are shared with TRBD1. The J segment lost 4 bases and the V segment lost 0 bases, leaving 17 bases of the junction unmatched. CDR1 is SQVTM and CDR2 is ANQGSEA in the germline V gene. CDR3 length: 18 residues. This CDR3 reads CSVEDPVAERGRLYGYTF. The CDR3 DNA reads as TGCAGCGTTGAAGATCCGGTCGCCGAGAGGGGGCGCCTCTATGGCTACACCTTC.

The genes are TRBV6-5 and TRBJ1-1; D is undetermined. Per the germline V gene, CDR1 is MNHEY and CDR2 is SVGAGI. CDR3 length equals 13 residues. V lost 5 bases and J lost 1, with 8 bases in between. For the CDR3, the DNA is TGTGCCAGCAGTCCTAGCCCGAACACTGAAGCTTTCTTT. Its translation is CASSPSPNTEAFF.

V and J are TRBV27 and TRBJ2-7, with 10 bases lining up with TRBD2. V lost 2 bases to trimming and J lost 2 bases; unmatched junction nucleotides: 3. Germline CDR1 is MNHEY and CDR2 is SMNVEV (reference sequence). The CDR3 length is 15 residues. The CDR3 protein is CASSLRLAGAYEQYF. The CDR3 region has the DNA TGTGCCAGCAGTTTACGGCTAGCGGGAGCCTACGAGCAGTACTTC.

The sample holds one count of this clone. The genes are TRBV28 and TRBJ2-1, with D perhaps TRBD2 (5 bases). V was pared by 6 bases and J by 7 bases, with 10 bases between. The CDR3 loop spans 12 amino acids. Germline assignment: CDR1 MDHEN and CDR2 SYDVKM. The CDR3 protein is CASRGERNEQFF. CDR3 in DNA: TGTGCCAGCAGGGGAGAGAGAAATGAGCAGTTCTTC.

The chain couples TRBV27 to TRBJ2-5; no clear D gene. CDR1 MNHEY and CDR2 SMNVEV come from the germline V gene (reference sequence). CDR3 length: 14 amino acids. Trimming removed 5 bases from V and 5 bases from J, with 15 bases in between. The CDR3 DNA sequence: TGTGCCAGCAGTGATAACAGTCTTTTGGAGACCCAGTACTTC. Its protein product is CASSDNSLLETQYF.

The genes are TRBV28 and TRBJ1-5; D is uncertain. Trimming stripped 3 bases from V and 1 base from J, with 4 bases between. The CDR3 loop spans 13 amino acids. CDR1 and CDR2 from the germline V gene are MDHEN and SYDVKM. The CDR3 spells CASSLESNQPQHF. CDR3 coding DNA: TGTGCCAGCAGTTTGGAAAGCAATCAGCCCCAGCATTTT.

The chain couples TRBV27 to TRBJ2-5, with a weak D call TRBD2 (5 bases). Per germline, CDR1 MNHEY and CDR2 SMNVEV (reference sequence). V gave up 2 bases and J gave up 2 bases, with 12 bases separating them. CDR3 length: 15 residues. The CDR3 DNA is TGTGCCAGCAGTTTAAGCCTAGCCCCTCAAGAGACCCAGTACTTC. Amino acid sequence: CASSLSLAPQETQYF.

This clone was counted a single time. The chain employs TRBV7-9 and TRBJ2-7, with D tentatively TRBD1 or TRBD2 (5 bases each). Per germline, CDR1 SEHNR and CDR2 FQNEAQ (reference sequence). CDR3 length: 14 amino acids. Trimming took 4 bases from V and 3 from J, leaving 13 bases between them. The CDR3 DNA is TGTGCCAGCAGCTGGGTGGGACCTGACTACGAGCAGTACTTC. This translates into CASSWVGPDYEQYF.

V and J are TRBV29-1 and TRBJ1-4; 7 nucleotides agree with TRBD1. Losses at the gene ends were 6 bases for V and 7 bases for J; bases not matched to a gene: 14. CDR3 length: 15 amino acids. Germline V gene lookup returns CDR1 SQVTM and CDR2 ANQGSEA. The CDR3 bases are TGCAGCGTCCGGACAGGTTTGGAAAGCGGTGAAAAACTGTTTTTT. Translation: CSVRTGLESGEKLFF.

CDR3 nucleotides: TGTGCCAGCAGTCCCTACGACGGGGCGAACACTGAAGCTTTCTTT. It translates to CASSPYDGANTEAFF. The chain recombines TRBV27 with TRBJ1-1; a weak D match, TRBD1 (5 bases). V was clipped by 5 bases and J by 1 base, with 14 bases between them. This CDR3 has 15 residues. Germline V gives CDR1 MNHEY, CDR2 SMNVEV (reference sequence).

This clone was detected once. V is TRBV28 and J is TRBJ1-5; no firm D call. Trimming cost V 9 bases and J 7 bases, with 7 bases left between them. Germline V CDR1 and CDR2: MDHEN, SYDVKM. The CDR3 is 10 residues long. The CDR3 sequence is CASSGQPQHF. The CDR3 DNA is TGTGCCAGTTCAGGACAGCCCCAGCATTTT.

The J gene is TRBJ1-2, the V gene TRBV5-6, with D maybe TRBD1 (6 bases). Germline V gene sequence: CDR1 SGHDT, CDR2 YYEEEE. Trimming took 0 bases from V and 5 from J, leaving 11 bases between them. This CDR3 has 14 residues. CDR3 residues: CASSLGTVIYGYTF. The CDR3 DNA reads as TGTGCCAGCAGCTTGGGGACAGTTATTTATGGCTACACCTTC.

V and J are TRBV19 and TRBJ1-1; weak D call: TRBD1 (6 bases). From germline, CDR1 is LNHDA and CDR2 SQIVND (reference sequence). Between the trimmed V and J ends, which lost 1 base and 0 bases, there was a span of 9 bases. CDR3 length: 15 residues. The CDR3 loop reads CASSIVRGMNTEAFF. The CDR3 nucleotides are TGTGCCAGTAGTATAGTGAGGGGGATGAACACTGAAGCTTTCTTT.

Remarks on this clone: Because the CDR3's place on the DNA is in doubt, the DNA is left out and the CDR3 is given as listed by TCRdb. The chain has TRBV5-1 and TRBJ2-2. Looked up from germline, CDR1 is SGHRS and CDR2 is YFSETQ. The CDR3 numbers 13 amino acids, ends counted. The CDR3 region is CASSSFGAGELFF.

The chain employs TRBV28 and TRBJ2-5; 8 nucleotides align to TRBD1. The CDR3 length is 15 residues. The germline CDR1 and CDR2 sequences are MDHEN and SYDVKM. The V segment lost 3 bases and the J segment 4 bases; nucleotides outside the gene matches: 7. The CDR3 loop reads CASSFQGAMGETQYF. Here the CDR3 DNA reads TGTGCCAGCAGTTTCCAGGGGGCGATGGGAGAGACCCAGTACTTC.

The chain uses TRBV28 and TRBJ2-1, with D uncertain. Germline values: CDR1 MDHEN, CDR2 SYDVKM. The CDR3 length is 12 residues. Trimming took 2 bases from V and 7 from J, leaving 6 bases between them. In DNA form, the CDR3 reads TGTGCCAGCAGTTTAGTCGTAAATGAGCAGTTCTTC. Its protein is CASSLVVNEQFF.

The V and J genes are TRBV5-1 and TRBJ1-1; 8 positions match TRBD1. This CDR3 region has 17 residues. Unmatched junction bases numbered 12, after V lost 0 bases and J lost 5 bases. Germline lookup yields CDR1 SGHRS and CDR2 YFSETQ. This CDR3 is CASSLGIGGTGRTEAFF. The CDR3 region has the DNA TGCGCCAGCAGCTTGGGTATAGGCGGGACAGGTAGAACTGAAGCTTTCTTT.